The present T cell receptor beta chain was sequenced within a study of graft-versus-host responses after intestinal transplantation. Looking at the study overall: Following induction with anti-thymocyte globulin, all recipients were given tacrolimus and steroids for two to three years.

The CDR3 contains 14 residues. Germline loops: CDR1 MNHNY, CDR2 SVGAGI (reference sequence). Trimming removed 5 bases at V and 4 bases at J, with 14 bases between. Clones were read by immunoSEQ multiplex PCR, and TCRdb kept only the in-frame ones, dropping some. The sample holds around 25,000 clones; almost 40% are singletons and the top ten take 0.66%. Findings of the study overall: Some GvH clones were seen earlier in gut or blood, suggesting intestinal origin.

This clone turned up a few times. This material consisted of alloreactive CD4+ T cells from a mixed lymphocyte reaction culture, taken before intestinal transplant. The subset: CFSE-low proliferating T cells sorted from approximately 6-day pre-transplant mixed lymphocyte reaction (GvH or HvG direction). V gene TRBV6-6 combines with J gene TRBJ1-1; D might be TRBD1 (5 bases). This TCR was recovered from a human patient who received an intestinal transplant. The CDR3 DNA reads TGTGCCAGCAGTAGGGGAGGGCGAGTCACTGAAGCTTTCTTT. This translates into CASSRGGRVTEAFF.